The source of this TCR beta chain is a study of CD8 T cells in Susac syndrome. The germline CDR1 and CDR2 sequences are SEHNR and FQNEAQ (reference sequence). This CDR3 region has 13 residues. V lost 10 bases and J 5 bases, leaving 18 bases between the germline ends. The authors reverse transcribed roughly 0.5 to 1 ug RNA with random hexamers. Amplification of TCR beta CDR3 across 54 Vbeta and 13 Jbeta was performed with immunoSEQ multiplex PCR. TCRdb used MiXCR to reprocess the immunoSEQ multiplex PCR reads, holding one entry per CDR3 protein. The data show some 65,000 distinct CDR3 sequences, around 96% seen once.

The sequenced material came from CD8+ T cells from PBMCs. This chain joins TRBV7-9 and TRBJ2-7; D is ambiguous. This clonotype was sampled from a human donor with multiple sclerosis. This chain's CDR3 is CATADALSHEQYF. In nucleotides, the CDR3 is TGTGCCACGGCAGATGCACTAAGCCACGAGCAGTACTTC.